A single sample gave rise to the 4 T cell receptor beta chains below, sequenced in a study of blood T cell repertoires in COVID-19. Some clones are missing from TCRdb's copy, which holds only in-frame ones; the method was immunoSEQ multiplex PCR. The sample consists of approximately 110,000 clones, around 89% of them appearing once. Sample: peripheral blood. The receptors here all came from a woman of 80 years or more with acute or convalescent COVID-19.

In DNA, the CDR3 is TGTGCCAGCAGCGTCCAGACAGGTCGGGCAGAAAAACTGTTTTTT. Its translation is CASSVQTGRAEKLFF. The V gene is TRBV7-2, the J gene TRBJ1-4; tentatively, D is TRBD1 (6 bases). This CDR3 has 15 amino acids. CDR1 SGHTA and CDR2 FQGNSA come from the germline V gene. With 5 bases removed from V and 8 bases from J, the gap between germline ends came to 18 bases.

This CDR3 is CASSPQGMNTEAFF. CDR3 bases: TGTGCCAGCTCACCTCAGGGGATGAACACTGAAGCTTTCTTT. V usage is TRBV18 and J usage is TRBJ1-1; TRBD1 might be the D (6 bases). The CDR3 loop spans 14 amino acids. V lost 3 bases, J lost 0 bases, and 8 bases lay in between. Looked up from germline, CDR1 is KGHSH and CDR2 is LQKENI.

The gene calls are TRBV5-1 and TRBJ1-4; D gene unclear. The CDR3 is 13 amino acids. Germline CDR1 is SGHRS and CDR2 is YFSETQ. The V end lost 4 bases, the J end lost 6 bases, and 10 bases lay between the germline ends. CDR3 region: CASSSRRDEKLFF. CDR3 coding DNA: TGCGCCAGCAGCAGCCGACGGGATGAAAAACTGTTTTTT.

This chain connects TRBV5-1 to TRBJ1-1; 9 bases line up with TRBD1. The CDR3 spans 14 residues. With 5 bases clipped from V and 1 base from J, the junction kept 3 bases outside the gene matches. Germline V gives CDR1 SGHRS, CDR2 YFSETQ. Here the CDR3 reads CASRTGGENTEAFF. As DNA, the CDR3 is TGCGCCAGCAGAACAGGGGGCGAGAACACTGAAGCTTTCTTT.